This TCR beta chain was identified in a study of chemoradiotherapy in HPV16-positive cancers. As for the study in general: Two HPV16-positive patients' cells yielded candidate HPV-specific clones and common motifs.

Assay: immunoSEQ multiplex PCR; the TCRdb copy retains only in-frame clones and omits some. The sample contains 20,000 to 30,000 clones, about 90% of which appear only once. Points from the study as a whole: Only two HPV16-positive patients supplied the functional HPV-specificity definition.

With 2 bases clipped from V and 4 bases from J, the junction kept 2 bases outside the gene matches. CDR1 and CDR2 (germline): SGHAT, FQNNGV. The CDR3 covers 14 residues. For this clone: The target antigen is unknown.

This chain links TRBV11-2 with TRBJ2-3; the match to TRBD1 covers 8 bases. This sequence was found in a human donor with HPV-associated anogenital cancer. The sequencing here drew on blood, taken from a patient who underwent chemoradiotherapy. CDR3 DNA sequence: TGTGCCAGCAGCTTAATGACAGGGGCAGATACGCAGTATTTT. It yields the protein CASSLMTGADTQYF.